This entry lists 15 T cell receptor beta chains sequenced from one sample in a study of T-cell reconstitution after alpha-beta-depleted transplantation in children. Unique molecular identifiers were built into the TCRbeta library. From the PCR reads, TCRdb called clonotypes with MiXCR, one entry per CDR3 protein. The profile shows a few hundred thousand distinct CDR3 sequences, around 13% of them singletons. Sequenced here: PBMCs from the stem cell graft donor, sampled from the stem cell graft. Receptors were obtained from a human donor who donated a stem cell graft to a child with combined immunodeficiency.

This clonotype appeared many times. The chain joins TRBV7-3 to TRBJ2-1; 11 positions agree with TRBD2. The CDR3 extends over 14 amino acids. V lost 5 bases to trimming and J lost 7 bases; unmatched junction nucleotides: 4. CDR1 is SGHTA, CDR2 FQGTGA, per germline. The CDR3: CASSPSGRMNEQFF. As DNA, the CDR3 is TGTGCCAGCAGCCCTAGCGGGAGGATGAATGAGCAGTTCTTC.

This clonotype was detected ten times or more. The CDR3 DNA reads TGCAGTGCTAGATGGTCCTCCTACGAGCAGTACTTC. Amino acid sequence: CSARWSSYEQYF. The chain carries TRBV20-1 and TRBJ2-7; D is unclear. CDR3 length: 12 amino acids. Germline V gene sequence: CDR1 DFQATT, CDR2 SNEGSKA (reference sequence). V dropped 2 bases and J dropped 0 bases, with 5 bases sitting between them.

The chain has TRBV7-8 and TRBJ2-3; a possible D gene is TRBD2 (5 bases). The CDR3 is 15 amino acids. From germline, CDR1 is SGHVS and CDR2 FQNEAQ. V lost 6 bases to trimming and J lost 3 bases, with 16 bases between them. CDR3 bases: TGTGCCAGCAGAGAGGTTGGAGCGGTTACAGATACGCAGTATTTT. Protein product: CASREVGAVTDTQYF. Complete variable domain (other parts from reference TRBV7-8 and TRBJ2-3): GAGVSQSPRYKVAKRGQDVALRCDPISGHVSLFWYQQALGQGPEFLTYFQNEAQLDKSGLPSDRFFAERPEGSVSTLKIQRTQQEDSAVYLCASREVGAVTDTQYFGPGTRLTVL.

About this clonotype: Because it lacks the conserved phenylalanine or tryptophan at the end, this CDR3 is likely a read error. No DNA is shown, since the ends of the CDR3 on it are uncertain; the CDR3 is the one TCRdb lists. The chain has TRBV3-1 and TRBJ2-5; the table's TRBD1 call for D was not verified on the DNA. CDR1 is LGHDT, CDR2 YNNKEL, per germline (reference sequence). The CDR3 is 13 residues long, ends included. This CDR3 is CASSQFQGERVWL.

This clonotype was found many times. This chain connects TRBV9 to TRBJ2-2; no clear D gene. Germline V lookup: CDR1 SGDLS, CDR2 YYNGEE. Trimming removed 1 base at V and 4 bases at J, with 11 bases between. The CDR3 loop spans 15 amino acids. The chain's CDR3 is CASSVLGFGTGELFF. In nucleotides, the CDR3 is TGTGCCAGCAGCGTATTAGGGTTCGGCACCGGGGAGCTGTTTTTT.

This clonotype occurred once. CDR3 protein: CSASMTSGTYEQYF. DNA for the CDR3: TGCAGTGCTTCGATGACTAGCGGGACATACGAGCAGTACTTC. The chain employs TRBV20-1 and TRBJ2-7, with TRBD2 matching 11 bases. There are 14 residues in the CDR3. CDR1 is DFQATT and CDR2 is SNEGSKA in the germline V gene (reference sequence). V trimming: 5 bases; J trimming: 4 bases; junction bases outside the gene matches: 7.

V gene TRBV6-5 combines with J gene TRBJ1-4, with a tentative D call TRBD1 (5 bases). The CDR3 has 14 amino acids. Germline CDR1 MNHEY, CDR2 SVGAGI. The V end lost 2 bases, the J end lost 7 bases, and 11 bases lay between the germline ends. The CDR3 sequence: CASSYRDRSEKLFF. The DNA for the CDR3 is TGTGCCAGCAGTTACCGTGACAGAAGTGAAAAACTGTTTTTT.

This clonotype was recorded at least ten times. The V and J genes are TRBV28 and TRBJ2-1; 8 bases map to TRBD2. Losses at the gene ends were 5 bases for V and 6 bases for J; bases not matched to a gene: 6. CDR3 length equals 14 residues. The germline gives CDR1 MDHEN, CDR2 SYDVKM. This CDR3 reads CASSQTSGGNEQFF. CDR3 nucleotide sequence: TGTGCCAGCAGTCAGACGAGCGGGGGCAATGAGCAGTTCTTC.

The V call is TRBV7-8, the J call TRBJ2-3; 11 bases are a match to TRBD2. CDR3 length equals 15 residues. Trimming cost V 7 bases and J 1 base; bases outside gene matches: 4. The germline CDR1 and CDR2 sequences are SGHVS and FQNEAQ. The CDR3 region is CASNPSGGRTDTQYF. Here the CDR3 DNA reads TGTGCCAGCAACCCTAGCGGGGGGCGCACAGATACGCAGTATTTT. The variable domain in full, with the rest retrieved from reference TRBV7-8 and TRBJ2-3, is GAGVSQSPRYKVAKRGQDVALRCDPISGHVSLFWYQQALGQGPEFLTYFQNEAQLDKSGLPSDRFFAERPEGSVSTLKIQRTQQEDSAVYLCASNPSGGRTDTQYFGPGTRLTVL.

This clonotype was observed many times. The chain joins TRBV9 to TRBJ2-1; D is possibly TRBD2 (5 bases). There are 17 residues in the CDR3. Germline V lookup: CDR1 SGDLS, CDR2 YYNGEE. V lost 0 bases to trimming and J lost 0 bases, with 13 bases between them. The CDR3 region is CASSVALLGSSYNEQFF. For the CDR3, the DNA is TGTGCCAGCAGCGTAGCGCTTTTAGGGAGCTCCTACAATGAGCAGTTCTTC.

The rearrangement joins TRBV20-1 to TRBJ2-7, with 7 bases identical to TRBD2. The CDR3 spans 14 residues. The germline gives CDR1 DFQATT, CDR2 SNEGSKA (reference sequence). Germline trimming cut 0 bases from V and 2 bases from J; bases unmatched to any gene: 4. The CDR3: CSARDTGLAYEQYF. CDR3 DNA sequence: TGCAGTGCTAGAGATACCGGACTAGCCTACGAGCAGTACTTC.

The chain is built from TRBV25-1 and TRBJ2-7, with a possible D match to TRBD2 (6 bases). CDR3 size: 15 residues. The germline gives CDR1 MGHDK, CDR2 SYGVNS. The ends were cut back, 2 bases at V and 0 bases at J, with 11 bases in the middle. In nucleotides, the CDR3 is TGTGCCAGCAGTGAACCCGGGGGACTCTCCTACGAGCAGTACTTC. This translates into CASSEPGGLSYEQYF.

This clonotype was picked up a small number of times. The chain employs TRBV7-2 and TRBJ2-7, with a possible D match to TRBD1 (6 bases). This CDR3 has 14 residues. V was cut by 5 bases and J by 5 bases, with 16 bases left in between. The germline CDR1 and CDR2 sequences are SGHTA and FQGNSA. The DNA for the CDR3 is TGTGCCAGCAGCCTTTGGACAGCCGGCAACGAGCAGTACTTC. This translates into CASSLWTAGNEQYF. The complete variable domain, with remaining parts taken from reference TRBV7-2 and TRBJ2-7, reads GAGVSQSPSNKVTEKGKDVELRCDPISGHTALYWYRQSLGQGLEFLIYFQGNSAPDKSGLPSDRFSAERTGGSVSTLTIQRTQQEDSAVYLCASSLWTAGNEQYFGPGTRLTVT.

The V call is TRBV7-9, the J call TRBJ1-5, with D possibly matching TRBD1 (6 bases). The CDR3 consists of 12 residues. Germline CDR1 and CDR2: SEHNR and FQNEAQ (reference sequence). The V gene lost 4 bases and the J gene lost 12 bases, with 13 bases spanning the gap. The CDR3 sequence is CASSSGQLLQHF. In DNA, the CDR3 is TGTGCCAGCAGCTCCGGACAGCTTCTCCAGCATTTT.

The chain carries TRBV7-2 and TRBJ1-4; D is perhaps TRBD1 (6 bases). CDR3 length equals 16 residues. V was clipped by 5 bases and J by 6 bases, with 19 bases between them. Germline assignment: CDR1 SGHTA and CDR2 FQGNSA. CDR3 protein: CASSLFNRVRDEKLFF. DNA of the CDR3: TGTGCCAGCAGCCTATTCAACAGGGTCAGGGATGAAAAACTGTTTTTT.